Each of the 12 T cell receptor beta chains below was sequenced from the same sample in a study of blood T cell repertoires in COVID-19. Generated by immunoSEQ multiplex PCR, the TCRdb table keeps only in-frame clones and is missing some. The sample has more than 150,000 clones, 81% seen once. Sequencing was done on a sample of peripheral blood. These receptors all stem from a woman older than 75 with COVID-19, enrolled during active disease.

This clone was observed a handful of times. The sample carries other DNA sequences with the same CDR3. CDR3 sequence (DNA): TGTGCCAGCAGTGCCATGAACACTGAAGCTTTCTTT. This gives the protein CASSAMNTEAFF. This sequence joins TRBV2 and TRBJ1-1; D is undetermined. V was cut by 4 bases and J by 0 bases, with 3 bases left in between. The CDR3 runs to 12 residues. Germline CDR1 reads SNHLY; CDR2 reads FYNNEI.

This chain links TRBV6-5 with TRBJ2-1; 10 bases agree with TRBD2. The CDR3 is made up of 15 amino acids. Germline CDR1 is MNHEY and CDR2 is SVGAGI. With V trimmed by 4 bases and J by 2 bases, 2 bases remained unmatched. The CDR3 protein is CASSWTSGPYNEQFF. CDR3 coding DNA: TGTGCCAGCAGTTGGACTAGCGGACCCTACAATGAGCAGTTCTTC.

The chain carries TRBV7-8 and TRBJ2-1; 9 positions match TRBD2. The CDR3 spans 15 residues. J gave up 5 bases and V 5 bases, and 7 bases lay outside the gene matches. CDR1 is SGHVS and CDR2 is FQNEAQ in the germline V gene. CDR3 protein: CASSPGLARNNEQFF. CDR3 in DNA: TGTGCCAGCAGCCCCGGACTAGCGAGAAACAATGAGCAGTTCTTC.

The chain is built from TRBV28 and TRBJ2-5; 7 bases are a match to TRBD2. This CDR3 is built from 17 residues. The V gene end was trimmed by 4 bases and the J gene end by 2 bases; junction bases not matched to a gene: 13. Germline CDR1 MDHEN, CDR2 SYDVKM. The CDR3 DNA reads TGTGCCAGCAGTTCCTACTCCGGGACTACGAGGCAAGAGACCCAGTACTTC. Encoded protein: CASSSYSGTTRQETQYF.

In its sample, this clone was seen a few times. The chain joins TRBV19 to TRBJ2-7; D is ambiguous. The V end was cut by 8 bases, the J end by 2 bases, with 13 bases between. Germline lookup yields CDR1 LNHDA and CDR2 SQIVND (reference sequence). This CDR3 spans 13 amino acids. This CDR3 is CASSSTITYEQYF. As DNA, the CDR3 is TGTGCCAGTTCGTCTACTATTACCTACGAGCAGTACTTC.

The chain carries TRBV24-1 and TRBJ1-2; 9 nucleotides align to TRBD1. The CDR3 covers 14 residues. The V gene end was trimmed by 3 bases and the J gene end by 6 bases; junction bases not matched to a gene: 4. Germline CDR1 reads KGHDR; CDR2 reads SFDVKD. CDR3 DNA sequence: TGTGCCACCAGTGATAGGACAGGGGCTCATGGCTACACCTTC. Translated: CATSDRTGAHGYTF.

The chain joins TRBV19 to TRBJ2-1; 7 bases map to TRBD1. The V segment lost 4 bases and the J segment 9 bases; nucleotides outside the gene matches: 12. CDR1 is LNHDA, CDR2 SQIVND, per germline (reference sequence). The CDR3 is 15 residues long. The CDR3 sequence is CASSTWTSGQSEQFF. CDR3 in DNA: TGTGCCAGTAGTACCTGGACCTCGGGACAGAGTGAGCAGTTCTTC.

This chain connects TRBV4-2 to TRBJ2-3, with 9 bases that match TRBD2. V lost 1 base and J lost 4; bases outside the gene matches: 12. CDR3 length: 18 residues. From germline, CDR1 is LGHNA and CDR2 YNFKEQ. The CDR3 DNA reads TGTGCCAGCAGCCAAGCTCGCTCGGCGGGAGGGCCCCCAGATACGCAGTATTTT. This translates into CASSQARSAGGPPDTQYF.

This chain uses TRBV30 with TRBJ1-1; D is uncertain. This CDR3 has 13 amino acids. The germline V and J ends were trimmed by 3 bases and 1 base, with 9 bases remaining between them. The germline V gene encodes CDR1 GTSNPN and CDR2 SVGIG (reference sequence). The CDR3 is CAWRLRENTEAFF. The CDR3 DNA follows: TGTGCCTGGAGGCTCCGCGAGAACACTGAAGCTTTCTTT.

The DNA for the CDR3 is TGCGCCAGCAGTGGACGGGGTCAGTTCTTC. Protein sequence: CASSGRGQFF. The J gene is TRBJ2-1, the V gene TRBV10-2; perhaps TRBD2 as D (5 bases). The CDR3 consists of 10 residues. V lost 4 bases and J lost 13, with 8 bases in between. The germline V gene encodes CDR1 WSHSY and CDR2 SAAADI.

This CDR3 is CASRPLAGGYNEQFF. As DNA, the CDR3 is TGTGCCAGCAGGCCACTAGCGGGAGGGTACAATGAGCAGTTCTTC. This chain uses TRBV11-2 with TRBJ2-1; TRBD2 aligns across 13 bases. Germline V gene data show CDR1 as SGHAT and CDR2 as FQNNGV. The V and J ends lost 6 bases and 4 bases, in that order; junction bases with no gene match: 3. CDR3 length: 15 amino acids.

V usage is TRBV11-2 and J usage is TRBJ2-3; 9 nucleotides agree with TRBD1. V trimming: 5 bases; J trimming: 7 bases; junction bases outside the gene matches: 10. Germline V gene sequence: CDR1 SGHAT, CDR2 FQNNGV. This CDR3 has 15 amino acids. The CDR3 nucleotides are TGTGCCAGCAGCCCACAAGGGACAGGGCCAAATACGCAGTATTTT. This encodes CASSPQGTGPNTQYF.